This T cell receptor beta chain came from a study of blood T cells in healthy people across ages. PCR was performed a second time for 7 to 11 cycles using a sample-barcoded 5' primer and a J-beta primer mix. In TCRdb, the 5' RACE reads were re-called with MiXCR into one record per CDR3 protein. The sample yields some 1,800,000 distinct CDR3 sequences, 30% to 40% seen once. Trimming left V 2 bases short and J 3 bases short, with 9 bases between. CDR3 length equals 14 residues. CDR1 and CDR2 from the germline V gene are SGHKS and YYEKEE (reference sequence). As regards this clonotype: The antigen is unknown.

Overall study results and limits: With age, beta diversity per million T cells declined roughly linearly, significantly by 40.

This receptor was obtained from a human donor in good health. Material for sequencing was blood. The chain joins TRBV5-5 to TRBJ1-3; no clear D gene. The CDR3 sequence: CASSFPGDGNTIYF. The CDR3, as DNA: TGTGCCAGCAGCTTCCCTGGAGATGGAAACACCATATATTTT. Combining the CDR3 with reference TRBV5-5 and TRBJ1-3 gives the whole variable domain DAGVTQSPTHLIKTRGQQVTLRCSPISGHKSVSWYQQVLGQGPQFIFQYYEKEERGRGNFPDRFSARQFPNYSSELNVNALLLGDSALYLCASSFPGDGNTIYFGEGSWLTVV.